This T cell receptor beta chain was profiled in a study of shared clonotypes between healthy human individuals. The assay was immunoSEQ multiplex PCR, and TCRdb's table has in-frame clones only and misses some. The repertoire holds roughly 320,000 clones, roughly 84% seen once, with roughly 15% in the top ten. The CDR3 covers 13 residues. V dropped 4 bases and J dropped 3 bases, with 11 bases sitting between them. CDR1 is SQVTM, CDR2 ANQGSEA, per germline. The specimen was memory CD8+ T cells sorted from blood. As for subset: CD45RO+ cells pooled with CCR7-negative TemRA cells. The clonotype was recovered from a man in his late teens or twenties in good health. The rearrangement uses TRBV29-1 and TRBJ2-3; D unresolved. This CDR3 reads CSVVSPLTDTQYF. In DNA, the CDR3 is TGCAGCGTTGTAAGCCCTTTAACAGATACGCAGTATTTT.